This T cell receptor beta chain was recorded in a study of control samples from healthy donors and cancer patients. Trimming left V 1 base short and J 5 bases short, with 11 bases between. Germline CDR1 and CDR2: KGHSH and LQKENI. CDR3 length equals 14 residues. Here immunoSEQ multiplex PCR was the method, and the copy in TCRdb shows in-frame clones only, minus some. The data contain 95,000 to 150,000 clones, about 92% of them singletons. V gene TRBV18 combines with J gene TRBJ2-5; weak D call: TRBD2 (5 bases). The sequenced sample was PBMCs. This clonotype was sampled from an elderly man with head and neck cancer. CDR3 coding DNA: TGTGCCAGCTCACCACGGACTGCCCGGGAGACCCAGTACTTC. Translation: CASSPRTARETQYF.